Listed here are 2 T cell receptor beta chains from one sample, sequenced in a study of blood T cell repertoires in COVID-19. TCRdb's copy holds only in-frame clones and misses some; the assay was immunoSEQ multiplex PCR. The profile shows 250,000 or so clones, approximately 89% of them singletons. The sequencing input was peripheral blood. All receptors come from a woman younger than 45 with COVID-19, enrolled during active disease.

V is TRBV18 and J is TRBJ1-2; D is perhaps TRBD1 (5 bases). The CDR3 spans 15 residues. Germline assignment: CDR1 KGHSH and CDR2 LQKENI. V was cut by 3 bases and J by 1 base, with 12 bases left in between. CDR3 sequence reads: CASSPGSQGNYGYTF. The CDR3, as DNA: TGTGCCAGCTCACCGGGTTCCCAGGGTAACTATGGCTACACCTTC.

The rearrangement joins TRBV7-6 to TRBJ2-3; the match to TRBD2 covers 8 bases. CDR1 and CDR2 from the germline V gene are SGHVS and FNYEAQ. The CDR3 extends over 16 amino acids. The V gene end was trimmed by 2 bases and the J gene end by 1 base; junction bases not matched to a gene: 5. CDR3 protein: CASSLRGGPRTDTQYF. The CDR3 nucleotides read TGTGCCAGCAGCTTACGCGGGGGGCCTCGCACAGATACGCAGTATTTT.